These T cell receptor beta chains were read from a single sample in a study of CD8 T cells in Susac syndrome. TCRdb redid the calling of the immunoSEQ multiplex PCR reads with MiXCR, one entry per CDR3 protein. In the table there are about 400,000 distinct CDR3 sequences, around 85% of which are singletons. Material for sequencing was CD8+ T cells from PBMCs. These receptors originate from a human donor with multiple sclerosis. The CDR3 runs from the conserved cysteine through the conserved F or W. D genes are given only for firm matches. Size tells how often a clone was seen (once, few, many) or the class of an expanded clone, and some rows leave it out.

>TRBV5-5|NA|TRBD1|TRBJ2-7
CASSLSGQRLSYEQYF
TGTGCCAGCAGCTTATCGGGACAGCGATTGTCCTACGAGCAGTACTTC
>TRBV27|NA|NA|TRBJ1-5
CASSPRLGNQPQHF
TGTGCCAGCAGCCCTCGCCTCGGCAATCAGCCCCAGCATTTT
>TRBV5-6|NA|NA|TRBJ1-6
CASSFSPATPYNSPLHF
TGTGCCAGCAGCTTTTCTCCGGCGACCCCCTATAATTCACCCCTCCACTTT
>TRBV29-1|NA|NA|TRBJ2-1
CSVERSGGTLEQFF
TGCAGCGTTGAAAGGTCGGGCGGGACGCTCGAGCAGTTCTTC
>TRBV11-2|NA|TRBD2|TRBJ2-1
CASSFGLGNEQFF
TGTGCCAGCAGCTTTGGACTAGGCAATGAGCAGTTCTTC
>TRBV28|once|TRBD2|TRBJ2-2
CASRGLAGAGTGELFF
TGTGCCAGCAGAGGACTAGCGGGAGCGGGCACCGGGGAGCTGTTTTTT
>TRBV3-1|NA|NA|TRBJ1-1
CASSQGIGMGTEAFF
TGTGCCAGCAGCCAAGGGATAGGGATGGGCACTGAAGCTTTCTTT
>TRBV4-2|NA|NA|TRBJ2-3
CASSQDGGGAGTDTQYF
TGTGCCAGCAGCCAAGATGGTGGGGGCGCGGGCACAGATACGCAGTATTTT
>TRBV20-1|NA|TRBD1|TRBJ1-2
CSARDRLTSPYGYTF
TGCAGTGCCCGGGACAGGCTAACGAGTCCCTATGGCTACACCTTC
>TRBV5-6|NA|TRBD1|TRBJ2-1
CASSFGRGPYNEQFF
TGTGCCAGCAGCTTCGGCAGGGGGCCTTACAATGAGCAGTTCTTC
>TRBV29-1|NA|NA|TRBJ2-2
CSVVGGNTGELFF
TGCAGCGTTGTAGGAGGGAACACCGGGGAGCTGTTTTTT
>TRBV16|NA|NA|TRBJ2-1
CASSQFGLSDNEQFF
TGTGCCAGCAGCCAGTTCGGACTCAGCGACAATGAGCAGTTCTTC
>TRBV27|once|NA|TRBJ2-1
CASSFTGFNEQFF
TGTGCCAGCAGTTTCACAGGGTTCAATGAGCAGTTCTTC
>TRBV5-1|NA|NA|TRBJ2-1
CASHSGTSSYNEQFF
TGCGCCAGCCACTCGGGTACTAGCTCCTACAATGAGCAGTTCTTC
>TRBV6-1|once|TRBD1|TRBJ2-4
CASSSVWEDRGLNIQYF
TGTGCCAGCAGCTCGGTCTGGGAAGACAGGGGGTTGAACATTCAGTACTTC
>TRBV5-6|NA|NA|TRBJ1-2
CASSLSSGYTF
TGTGCCAGCAGCTTGTCGTCTGGCTACACCTTC
>TRBV11-2|NA|NA|TRBJ2-5
CASSYPGLQETQYF
TGTGCCAGCAGCTACCCGGGACTCCAAGAGACCCAGTACTTC
>TRBV4-1|NA|TRBD1|TRBJ1-2
CASSREPGTGDGYTF
TGCGCCAGCAGCCGAGAGCCCGGGACAGGGGATGGCTACACCTTC
>TRBV7-7|NA|TRBD1|TRBJ2-1
CASSLAGGDYNEQFF
TGTGCTAGCAGCTTAGCAGGGGGCGATTACAATGAGCAGTTCTTC
>TRBV27|NA|NA|TRBJ1-1
CASSLSQAPTEAFF
TGTGCCAGCAGTTTATCGCAGGCCCCCACTGAAGCTTTCTTT
>TRBV14|NA|NA|TRBJ1-1
CASSQEARESGNTEAFF
TGTGCCAGCAGCCAAGAGGCGAGGGAGTCAGGGAACACTGAAGCTTTCTTT
>TRBV6-5|few|NA|TRBJ1-1
CASSYSGQLNTEAFF
TGTGCCAGCAGTTACTCCGGACAGTTGAACACTGAAGCTTTCTTT
>TRBV5-4|NA|TRBD2|TRBJ2-7
CASSFLGTSGPGNHYEQYF
TGTGCCAGCAGCTTTTTGGGGACTAGCGGGCCGGGGAACCATTACGAGCAGTACTTC
>TRBV10-1|NA|TRBD1|TRBJ2-7
CASSESGTAYYEQYF
TGCGCCAGCAGTGAGTCAGGGACAGCTTACTACGAGCAGTACTTC
>TRBV4-1|NA|NA|TRBJ1-5
CASSQGGPQPQHF
TGCGCCAGCAGCCAAGGGGGGCCCCAGCCCCAGCATTTT
>TRBV11-2|NA|TRBD1|TRBJ2-1
CASSSGTGWDNEQFF
TGTGCCAGCAGCTCCGGGACAGGGTGGGACAATGAGCAGTTCTTC
>TRBV5-4|NA|NA|TRBJ1-3
CASSSHGFSGNTIYF
TGTGCCAGCAGCTCTCACGGGTTCTCTGGAAACACCATATATTTT
>TRBV15|NA|TRBD1|TRBJ2-7
CATSTTGGSYEQYF
TGTGCCACCAGCACCACAGGGGGTAGTTACGAGCAGTACTTC
>TRBV9|once|TRBD1|TRBJ2-7
CASSVGYDRGNHEQYF
TGTGCCAGCAGCGTAGGTTATGACAGGGGAAATCACGAGCAGTACTTC
>TRBV4-1|NA|TRBD1|TRBJ1-5
CASSQAGGGPNQPQHF
TGCGCCAGCAGCCAAGCAGGGGGCGGCCCAAATCAGCCCCAGCATTTT
>TRBV11-2|NA|TRBD2|TRBJ2-5
CASSPPRGRGAQETQYF
TGTGCCAGCAGCCCCCCTCGGGGGCGGGGGGCCCAAGAGACCCAGTACTTC
>TRBV12-3/TRBV12-4|NA|NA|TRBJ1-1
CASSLGRWTEAFF
TGTGCCAGCAGTTTGGGGAGATGGACTGAAGCTTTCTTT
>TRBV27|NA|NA|TRBJ2-7
CASSLLGGGVYEQYF
TGTGCCAGCAGTTTATTGGGGGGCGGTGTCTACGAGCAGTACTTC